Shown below are 27 T cell receptor beta chains from a single sample sequenced in a study of blood T cell repertoires in COVID-19. Sequenced by immunoSEQ multiplex PCR; TCRdb stores in-frame clones only, minus some. The table shows approximately 76,000 clones, with roughly nine tenths occurring only once. Sequencing was done on a sample of peripheral blood. All receptors derive from a woman in her fifties or sixties with acute or convalescent COVID-19.

This clone was detected a few times. V gene TRBV7-9 combines with J gene TRBJ2-1; 7 bases are shared with TRBD2. The CDR3 consists of 13 residues. CDR1 and CDR2 (germline): SEHNR, FQNEAQ (reference sequence). V was clipped by 0 bases and J by 7 bases; unmatched bases: 0. CDR3 in DNA: TGTGCCAGCAGCTTAGCGGGGGGGAATGAGCAGTTCTTC. Translation: CASSLAGGNEQFF.

CDR3 sequence reads: CASSKSGGAAYEQFF. The CDR3 coding sequence is TGTGCCAGCAGCAAGAGCGGGGGGGCCGCCTATGAGCAGTTCTTC. V is TRBV11-3 and J is TRBJ2-1; 10 bases line up with TRBD2. This CDR3 spans 15 amino acids. The V and J ends lost 5 bases and 8 bases, in that order; junction bases with no gene match: 9. Per the germline V gene, CDR1 is SGHNT and CDR2 is YENEEA.

This clone was recorded once. The gene calls are TRBV6-5 and TRBJ2-2; tentative D call: TRBD1 (6 bases). This CDR3 contains 14 residues. Per the germline V gene, CDR1 is MNHEY and CDR2 is SVGAGI. Between the trimmed V and J ends, which lost 4 bases and 6 bases, there was a span of 12 bases. CDR3 in amino acids: CASSFIQGPGELFF. As DNA, the CDR3 is TGTGCCAGCAGTTTTATACAGGGTCCCGGGGAGCTGTTTTTT.

The chain combines TRBV5-1 with TRBJ1-2; possible D gene TRBD1, 5 bases. The germline V gene encodes CDR1 SGHRS and CDR2 YFSETQ. The CDR3 runs to 15 residues. Trimming took 6 bases from V and 7 from J, leaving 22 bases between them. The CDR3 DNA sequence: TGCGCCAGCACCCCCGGGACTCAAACCTCCGGTGGCTACACCTTC. Translating gives CASTPGTQTSGGYTF.

The chain couples TRBV28 to TRBJ1-1; D ambiguous. CDR1 is MDHEN and CDR2 is SYDVKM in the germline V gene. CDR3 size: 11 residues. Trimming removed 3 bases from V and 11 bases from J, with 10 bases in between. This CDR3 is CASSLRQLAFF. In DNA form, the CDR3 reads TGTGCCAGCAGTTTGAGGCAGTTGGCTTTCTTT. Based on the CDR3 plus reference TRBV28 and TRBJ1-1, the full variable domain is DVKVTQSSRYLVKRTGEKVFLECVQDMDHENMFWYRQDPGLGLRLIYFSYDVKMKEKGDIPEGYSVSREKKERFSLILESASTNQTSMYLCASSLRQLAFFGQGTRLTVV.

The chain uses TRBV11-3 and TRBJ2-5; D possibly corresponds to TRBD1 (5 bases). The germline V and J ends were trimmed by 5 bases and 1 base, with 11 bases remaining between them. The CDR3 has 14 amino acids. Germline loops: CDR1 SGHNT, CDR2 YENEEA. The CDR3 DNA is TGTGCCAGCAGCCCGCAGGGCTTCCAAGAGACCCAGTACTTC. It codes for CASSPQGFQETQYF.

This clone came up a few times. The V call is TRBV2, the J call TRBJ1-2; 8 nucleotides align to TRBD1. Germline CDR1 and CDR2: SNHLY and FYNNEI. After removal of 5 bases from V and 2 bases from J, the junction contained 4 bases not matched to a gene. This CDR3 is 14 amino acids long. The CDR3: CASSFDRGNYGYTF. DNA for the CDR3: TGTGCCAGCAGTTTTGACAGGGGAAACTATGGCTACACCTTC.

This chain uses TRBV7-9 with TRBJ1-5, with D possibly TRBD1 on 5 matching bases. This CDR3 is 13 amino acids long. Per the germline V gene, CDR1 is SEHNR and CDR2 is FQNEAQ (reference sequence). V gave up 5 bases and J gave up 3 bases, with 8 bases separating them. CDR3 DNA sequence: TGTGCCAGCAGCCAGGGTACCAATCAGCCCCAGCATTTT. Protein product: CASSQGTNQPQHF. The whole variable domain, filled in from reference TRBV7-9 and TRBJ1-5, reads DTGVSQNPRHKITKRGQNVTFRCDPISEHNRLYWYRQTLGQGPEFLTYFQNEAQLEKSRLLSDRFSAERPKGSFSTLEIQRTEQGDSAMYLCASSQGTNQPQHFGDGTRLSIL.

The V call is TRBV18, the J call TRBJ2-1, with 7 bases identical to TRBD1. J lost 7 bases, V lost 3 bases, and 3 bases had no gene match. CDR1 and CDR2 from the germline V gene are KGHSH and LQKENI. The CDR3 has 13 amino acids. CDR3 coding DNA: TGTGCCAGCTCACCTGGACAGGATAATGAGCAGTTCTTC. Translating it yields CASSPGQDNEQFF.

This clone was counted a single time. The rearrangement joins TRBV7-2 to TRBJ2-7; 9 bases align to TRBD2. Trimming removed 3 bases from V and 3 bases from J; junction bases left unmatched: 6. CDR1 and CDR2 from the germline V gene are SGHTA and FQGNSA. The CDR3 sequence is 15 residues long. In DNA, the CDR3 is TGTGCCAGCAGCTTGCGGGGGGGCCGAGGCTACGAGCAGTACTTC. It encodes CASSLRGGRGYEQYF.

The chain links TRBV29-1 to TRBJ2-1, with a weak D call TRBD2 (6 bases). This CDR3 is built from 15 residues. Germline V lookup: CDR1 SQVTM, CDR2 ANQGSEA. V was cut by 6 bases and J by 7 bases, with 22 bases left in between. The CDR3 sequence is CSVPYSAGAGNEQFF. The DNA for the CDR3 is TGCAGCGTGCCCTACTCGGCGGGCGCGGGAAATGAGCAGTTCTTC.

The J gene is TRBJ2-1, the V gene TRBV28; the match to TRBD2 covers 11 bases. Germline V gene lookup returns CDR1 MDHEN and CDR2 SYDVKM. The CDR3 is made up of 15 amino acids. After removal of 7 bases from V and 2 bases from J, the junction contained 4 bases not matched to a gene. The DNA of the CDR3 is TGTGCCAGCACGAATAGCGGGGGGGCCTACAATGAGCAGTTCTTC. It yields the protein CASTNSGGAYNEQFF.

The chain links TRBV10-1 to TRBJ2-2, with 10 positions matching TRBD2. V lost 6 bases, J lost 3 bases, and 1 base stayed unmatched. Per the germline V gene, CDR1 is WNHNN and CDR2 is SYGVQD (reference sequence). This CDR3 comprises 14 residues. The CDR3 sequence: CASRTSGDTGELFF. In DNA, the CDR3 is TGCGCCAGCAGAACTAGCGGGGACACCGGGGAGCTGTTTTTT.

DNA of the CDR3: TGTGCCAGCAGCAGGTCGGGAGAAAAACTGTTTTTT. Protein sequence: CASSRSGEKLFF. The chain couples TRBV7-9 to TRBJ1-4, with D unclear. Per the germline V gene, CDR1 is SEHNR and CDR2 is FQNEAQ (reference sequence). Between the trimmed V and J ends, which lost 5 bases and 8 bases, there was a span of 9 bases. The CDR3 is 12 residues long.

The J gene is TRBJ2-1, the V gene TRBV7-6; TRBD2 is a possible D gene (6 bases). CDR3 length equals 14 residues. V lost 0 bases and J 6 bases, leaving 9 bases between the germline ends. Germline V CDR1 and CDR2: SGHVS, FNYEAQ. The CDR3 is CASSLAGTANEQFF. The CDR3 DNA is TGTGCCAGCAGCTTAGCGGGGACTGCCAATGAGCAGTTCTTC.

The genes are TRBV19 and TRBJ2-5; TRBD2 is a possible D gene (6 bases). CDR3 length equals 11 residues. Germline CDR1 and CDR2: LNHDA and SQIVND (reference sequence). CDR3 nucleotide sequence: TGTGCGACCGAGACTAGAGAGACCCAGTACTTC. As protein: CATETRETQYF. Looking up the rest from reference TRBV19 and TRBJ2-5 gives the full variable domain: DGGITQSPKYLFRKEGQNVTLSCEQNLNHDAMYWYRQDPGQGLRLIYYSQIVNDFQKGDIAEGYSVSREKKESFPLTVTSAQKNPTAFYLCATETRETQYFGPGTRLLVL.

V and J are TRBV7-2 and TRBJ2-1, with TRBD2 matching 11 bases. The CDR3 runs to 16 residues. Germline CDR1 SGHTA, CDR2 FQGNSA. With 1 base clipped from V and 7 bases from J, the junction kept 6 bases outside the gene matches. The CDR3 here is CASSLDGTSGFNEQFF. The DNA for the CDR3 is TGTGCCAGCAGCTTAGATGGGACTAGCGGTTTTAATGAGCAGTTCTTC.

The CDR3 here is CASRGGVSEQFF. CDR3 in DNA: TGTGCCAGCCGGGGGGGCGTGAGTGAGCAGTTCTTC. J is TRBJ2-1 and V is TRBV27; 8 bases fit TRBD2. Germline trimming cut 8 bases from V and 9 bases from J; bases unmatched to any gene: 6. Germline CDR1 MNHEY, CDR2 SMNVEV (reference sequence). CDR3 size: 12 residues.

The CDR3 sequence: CSVSKQGFNTEAFF. CDR3 sequence (DNA): TGCAGCGTATCCAAACAGGGTTTTAACACTGAAGCTTTCTTT. The chain uses TRBV29-1 and TRBJ1-1; maybe TRBD1 (6 bases). From germline, CDR1 is SQVTM and CDR2 ANQGSEA. This CDR3 is 14 amino acids long. Deletions cut 6 bases from V and 2 bases from J, with 16 bases between.

The gene calls are TRBV27 and TRBJ1-1, with D possibly matching TRBD1 (5 bases). Germline assignment: CDR1 MNHEY and CDR2 SMNVEV (reference sequence). Between the trimmed V and J ends, which lost 6 bases and 2 bases, there was a span of 10 bases. CDR3 length: 13 amino acids. CDR3 loop: CASRGGFNTEAFF. CDR3 sequence (DNA): TGTGCCAGCAGGGGGGGATTTAACACTGAAGCTTTCTTT.

This chain connects TRBV7-2 to TRBJ2-5; 13 nucleotides match TRBD2. Germline loops: CDR1 SGHTA, CDR2 FQGNSA. CDR3 length: 14 amino acids. The trim removed 5 bases at V and 9 bases at J, leaving 6 bases unmatched. The CDR3 nucleotides are TGTGCCAGCAGCCCGACTAGCGGGGGGTTGGCCCAGTACTTC. It specifies CASSPTSGGLAQYF.

The chain has TRBV7-6 and TRBJ1-1, with 7 bases aligning to TRBD1. Per germline, CDR1 SGHVS and CDR2 FNYEAQ. This CDR3 spans 14 amino acids. V lost 5 bases to trimming and J lost 0 bases; unmatched junction nucleotides: 3. CDR3 bases: TGTGCCAGCAGCGCGGGACAGCTGAACACTGAAGCTTTCTTT. Protein: CASSAGQLNTEAFF.

This chain's CDR3 is CASSIGGAARAYGYTF. DNA for the CDR3: TGTGCCAGTAGTATCGGGGGTGCAGCGCGGGCCTATGGCTACACCTTC. The rearrangement joins TRBV19 to TRBJ1-2; D might be TRBD1 (5 bases). The CDR3 has 16 residues. Trimming removed 3 bases from V and 4 bases from J, with 18 bases in between. CDR1 and CDR2 from the germline V gene are LNHDA and SQIVND (reference sequence).

The rearrangement joins TRBV5-1 to TRBJ2-5; 8 bases are a match to TRBD1. This CDR3 has 14 residues. Germline-derived CDR1 and CDR2 are SGHRS and YFSETQ. The junction had 3 bases not matched to a gene; V was cut back by 1 base and J by 4 bases. Here the CDR3 DNA reads TGCGCCAGCAGCTTGCAGGGGGCTGGAGAGACCCAGTACTTC. This encodes CASSLQGAGETQYF.

This clone was picked up one time. The chain joins TRBV6-5 to TRBJ2-7; 7 bases fit TRBD1. The CDR3 extends over 15 amino acids. The V segment lost 7 bases and the J segment 0 bases; nucleotides outside the gene matches: 9. Germline V gene sequence: CDR1 MNHEY, CDR2 SVGAGI. The CDR3 bases are TGTGCCAGCAAAGGTTCAGGGGGAAGCTCCTACGAGCAGTACTTC. It specifies CASKGSGGSSYEQYF.

This chain joins TRBV14 and TRBJ1-1; weak D call: TRBD1 (5 bases). This CDR3 region has 13 residues. The germline V and J ends were trimmed by 3 bases and 9 bases, with 14 bases remaining between them. The germline gives CDR1 SGHDN, CDR2 FVKESK. CDR3 residues: CASSQTRQSQAFF. CDR3 DNA sequence: TGTGCCAGCAGCCAGACGAGACAGAGTCAAGCTTTCTTT. The full variable domain, with the rest looked up from reference TRBV14 and TRBJ1-1, is EAGVTQFPSHSVIEKGQTVTLRCDPISGHDNLYWYRRVMGKEIKFLLHFVKESKQDESGMPNNRFLAERTGGTYSTLKVQPAELEDSGVYFCASSQTRQSQAFFGQGTRLTVV.

J is TRBJ1-5 and V is TRBV2, with TRBD1 matching over 9 bases. The CDR3 consists of 16 residues. V lost 5 bases and J lost 1; bases outside the gene matches: 6. Looked up from germline, CDR1 is SNHLY and CDR2 is FYNNEI. The CDR3 coding sequence is TGTGCCAGCAGTAAAAACAGGGGGCAAAGCAATCAGCCCCAGCATTTT. This translates into CASSKNRGQSNQPQHF.